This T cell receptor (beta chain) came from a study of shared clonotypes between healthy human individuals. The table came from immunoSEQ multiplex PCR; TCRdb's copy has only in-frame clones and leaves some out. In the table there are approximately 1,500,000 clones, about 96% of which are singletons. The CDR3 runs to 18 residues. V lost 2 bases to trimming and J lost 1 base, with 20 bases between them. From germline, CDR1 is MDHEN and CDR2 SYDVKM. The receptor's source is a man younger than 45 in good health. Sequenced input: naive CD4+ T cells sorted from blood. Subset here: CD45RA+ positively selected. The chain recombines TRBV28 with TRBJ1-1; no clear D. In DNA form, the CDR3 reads TGTGCCAGCAGTTTACAAGGTCTAGGCATTTCAGCGAACACTGAAGCTTTCTTT. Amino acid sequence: CASSLQGLGISANTEAFF.